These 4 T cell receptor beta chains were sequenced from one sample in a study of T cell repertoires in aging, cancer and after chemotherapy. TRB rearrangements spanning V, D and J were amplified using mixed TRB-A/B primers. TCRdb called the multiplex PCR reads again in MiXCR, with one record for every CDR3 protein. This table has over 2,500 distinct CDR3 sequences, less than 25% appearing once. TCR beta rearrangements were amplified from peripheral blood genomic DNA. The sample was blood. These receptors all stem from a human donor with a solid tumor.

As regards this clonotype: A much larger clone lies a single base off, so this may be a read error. The CDR3 DNA reads TGTGCCAGCAGCTTCAATAGCGGGGCGTCCCAGTACTTC. Protein product: CASSFNSGASQYF. This chain joins TRBV5-5 and TRBJ2-5; TRBD2 matches at 8 bases. CDR1 and CDR2 from the germline V gene are SGHKS and YYEKEE (reference sequence). Trimming cost V 2 bases and J 9 bases; bases outside gene matches: 6. The CDR3 covers 13 residues. Filled out from reference TRBV5-5 and TRBJ2-5, the complete variable domain reads DAGVTQSPTHLIKTRGQQVTLRCSPISGHKSVSWYQQVLGQGPQFIFQYYEKEERGRGNFPDRFSARQFPNYSSELNVNALLLGDSALYLCASSFNSGASQYFGPGTRLLVL.

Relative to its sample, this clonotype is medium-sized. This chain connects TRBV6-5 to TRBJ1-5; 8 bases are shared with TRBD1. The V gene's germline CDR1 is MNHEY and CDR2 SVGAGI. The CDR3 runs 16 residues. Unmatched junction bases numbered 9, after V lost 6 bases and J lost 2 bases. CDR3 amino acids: CASSPYTGGGNQPQHF. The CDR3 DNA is TGTGCCAGCAGCCCTTATACAGGGGGAGGCAATCAGCCCCAGCATTTT.

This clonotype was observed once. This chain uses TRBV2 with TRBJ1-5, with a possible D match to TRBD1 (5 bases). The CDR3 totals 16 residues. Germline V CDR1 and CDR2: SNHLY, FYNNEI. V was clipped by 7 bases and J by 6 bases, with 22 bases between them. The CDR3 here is CASKAGSTLVSQPQHF. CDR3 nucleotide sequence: TGTGCCAGCAAGGCAGGGAGCACACTTGTTTCTCAGCCCCAGCATTTT.

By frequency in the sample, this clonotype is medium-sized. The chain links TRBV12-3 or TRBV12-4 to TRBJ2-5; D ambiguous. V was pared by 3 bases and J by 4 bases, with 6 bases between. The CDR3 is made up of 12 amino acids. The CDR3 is CASSFSPETQYF. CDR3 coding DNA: TGTGCCAGCAGTTTTTCCCCAGAGACCCAGTACTTC.